Below are 22 T cell receptor beta chains sequenced from a single sample in a study of monozygotic twins with inflammatory bowel disease. One entry per CDR3 protein, without DNA, is what TCRdb gives after re-calling the 5' RACE reads. The listing contains approximately 400,000 distinct CDR3 sequences. The sample comprised blood. These receptors originate from a human donor with ulcerative colitis or Crohn's disease, or a healthy co-twin of an affected twin (not recorded which).

This chain joins TRBV7-3 and TRBJ1-1. Germline V lookup: CDR1 SGHTA, CDR2 FQGTGA. The CDR3 covers 13 residues. The CDR3 region is CASSPDLHTEAFF.

V and J are TRBV6-2 or TRBV6-3 and TRBJ2-2; TCRdb calls TRBD2, which cannot be checked without DNA. The CDR3 is made up of 16 amino acids. Germline V gene sequence: CDR1 MNHEY, CDR2 SVGEGT. CDR3 loop: CASTTVLAAPAGELFF.

V gene TRBV30 combines with J gene TRBJ2-3; TCRdb's assignment of TRBD1 cannot be checked, as there is no DNA. Germline V lookup: CDR1 GTSNPN, CDR2 SVGIG (reference sequence). The CDR3 sequence is 15 residues long. CDR3 residues: CACERRSAPTDTQYF.

This chain connects TRBV5-4 to TRBJ2-6; TCRdb returns TRBD1, unconfirmable since there is no DNA. The germline V gene has CDR1 SGHNT and CDR2 YYREEE (reference sequence). CDR3 length: 16 amino acids. CDR3 sequence: CASSLEQGVGANVLTF.

J is TRBJ2-7 and V is TRBV2; absent DNA, TCRdb's TRBD1 call cannot be checked. In germline, CDR1 is SNHLY, CDR2 FYNNEI. The CDR3 length is 15 residues. CDR3 amino acids: CASSLDRVIGGEQYF.

The chain uses TRBV11-2 and TRBJ2-1; TCRdb gives TRBD2 as the D gene, but with no DNA this cannot be confirmed. Germline CDR1 SGHAT, CDR2 FQNNGV. The CDR3 runs to 16 residues. This chain's CDR3 is CASSPAGGALDNEQFF.

The chain's CDR3 is CSARTGSQQYF. The chain recombines TRBV20-1 with TRBJ2-7; TCRdb returns TRBD1, unconfirmable since there is no DNA. Germline V lookup: CDR1 DFQATT, CDR2 SNEGSKA (reference sequence). CDR3 length equals 11 residues.

The CDR3 is CASSPNGAYKQYF. The chain couples TRBV5-1 to TRBJ2-7; checking the TCRdb D call of TRBD2 is not possible without DNA. The CDR3 is made up of 13 amino acids. The germline V gene encodes CDR1 SGHRS and CDR2 YFSETQ.

V and J are TRBV7-9 and TRBJ1-4; TCRdb designates TRBD1, a call that cannot be tested without DNA. Germline V CDR1 and CDR2: SEHNR, FQNEAQ (reference sequence). The CDR3 totals 15 residues. CDR3 region: CASSGRTGTDEKLFF.

V is TRBV24-1 and J is TRBJ2-1; absent DNA, TCRdb's TRBD2 call cannot be checked. Germline V gene lookup returns CDR1 KGHDR and CDR2 SFDVKD. This CDR3 spans 13 amino acids. The CDR3 reads CATSFSGINEQFF.

V gene TRBV9 combines with J gene TRBJ2-7; TCRdb names TRBD2, which stays unverified in the absence of DNA. CDR1 and CDR2 from the germline V gene are SGDLS and YYNGEE. The CDR3 runs 16 residues. CDR3 residues: CASSVGGRGLEHEQYF.

V usage is TRBV7-7 and J usage is TRBJ2-5; as DNA is missing, the TRBD2 call by TCRdb cannot be tested. Germline V gene sequence: CDR1 SSHAT, CDR2 FNYEAQ (reference sequence). The CDR3 runs to 16 residues. CDR3 in amino acids: CASSLQFGLGLETQYF. Together with reference TRBV7-7 and TRBJ2-5, the CDR3 gives the full variable domain: GAGVSQSPRYKVTKRGQDVTLRCDPISSHATLYWYQQALGQGPEFLTYFNYEAQPDKSGLPSDRFSAERPEGSISTLTIQRTEQRDSAMYRCASSLQFGLGLETQYFGPGTRLLVL.

The V gene is TRBV4-2, the J gene TRBJ1-5; without DNA, the TCRdb call of TRBD1 cannot be checked. CDR3 length: 16 residues. Looked up from germline, CDR1 is LGHNA and CDR2 is YNFKEQ. The chain's CDR3 is CASSQDKGKSNQPQHF.

The genes are TRBV28 and TRBJ1-5; TCRdb's D call of TRBD1 is untestable without DNA. Germline V gene sequence: CDR1 MDHEN, CDR2 SYDVKM. CDR3 length equals 15 residues. CDR3 region: CASMALRDTHQPQHF.

This chain uses TRBV4-1 with TRBJ2-7; TCRdb picks TRBD1, but there is no DNA to check that call. Germline V gene sequence: CDR1 MGHRA, CDR2 YSYEKL. CDR3 size: 14 residues. CDR3: CASSRGLYSYEQYF.

The gene calls are TRBV28 and TRBJ2-2. CDR3 length equals 14 residues. CDR1 is MDHEN, CDR2 SYDVKM, per germline. CDR3: CASSLFRGTGELFF.

J is TRBJ1-4 and V is TRBV7-9. The germline gives CDR1 SEHNR, CDR2 FQNEAQ (reference sequence). This CDR3 has 12 residues. The CDR3 spells CASSLDGEKLFF.

J is TRBJ2-1 and V is TRBV11-2. CDR3 length: 18 amino acids. Germline CDR1 is SGHAT and CDR2 is FQNNGV. The CDR3 protein is CASSLDPKAAQAYNEQFF.

The chain recombines TRBV20-1 with TRBJ2-7; as DNA is missing, the TRBD2 call by TCRdb cannot be tested. This CDR3 comprises 17 residues. Germline CDR1 and CDR2: DFQATT and SNEGSKA (reference sequence). CDR3 sequence: CSATPIKSGRAVYEQYF.

The chain carries TRBV4-2 and TRBJ2-7. This CDR3 region has 16 residues. Germline V gives CDR1 LGHNA, CDR2 YNFKEQ. The CDR3 spells CASSQGVRDTAYEQYF.

The chain is built from TRBV27 and TRBJ2-2; TCRdb's D call, TRBD2, is unchecked because there is no DNA. CDR1 and CDR2 (germline): MNHEY, SMNVEV (reference sequence). There are 15 residues in the CDR3. The chain's CDR3 is CASSWTVPNTGELFF.

The V and J genes are TRBV3-1 and TRBJ2-6; TCRdb's D gene call, TRBD1, goes unchecked for lack of DNA. This CDR3 spans 18 amino acids. Germline V lookup: CDR1 LGHDT, CDR2 YNNKEL (reference sequence). This chain's CDR3 is CASSQERDSFSGANVLTF.